The text below deals with one T cell receptor beta chain. Method: immunoSEQ multiplex PCR; TCRdb's copy keeps in-frame clones and lacks some. In the table there are tens of thousands of clones, about 90% of which are singletons. The germline CDR1 and CDR2 sequences are SGHTA and FQGNSA. CDR3 length: 13 amino acids. Trimming cost V 0 bases and J 1 base, with 3 bases left between them. The data originate from a study of T cell changes during pregnancy in multiple sclerosis. The TCR was taken from a female donor in good health, enrolled as a control in a pregnancy study. The sample in question was peripheral blood, obtained in the second trimester of pregnancy. The gene calls are TRBV7-2 and TRBJ2-5; no firm D call. The CDR3: CASSLARQETQYF. The CDR3 nucleotides read TGTGCCAGCAGCTTAGCTCGCCAAGAGACCCAGTACTTC.